This TCR beta chain was sequenced during a study of OX40 agonist ivuxolimab in advanced cancers. Whole-study context: A mean age of roughly 66 years, range 23 to 79, was recorded, and more than 80% were male. Study findings and constraints: In a subset of nonresponders, normalized T-cell clonal expansion was also low. On average, a greater number of expanded clones characterised CD8+ T cells relative to CD4+.

Patients who had autoimmune disease history or got systemic immunosuppression were left out. The CDR3 runs to 14 residues. Germline V gene data show CDR1 as SGDLS and CDR2 as YYNGEE. The protocol was immunoSEQ multiplex PCR, while the TCRdb copy is restricted to in-frame clones and leaves out a portion. The sample has over 60,000 clones, 91% seen once. On this clone itself: The antigen is undetermined. At one of its ends the junction is not consistent with the germline gene, which may arise from a read error.

The sample consisted of CD4+ or CD8+ T cells sorted from blood, taken in a trial of the OX40 agonist ivuxolimab. This TCR was recovered from an adult with an advanced solid tumor such as melanoma, head and neck, liver or kidney cancer. The chain couples TRBV9 to TRBJ2-7, with 8 nucleotides matching TRBD2. DNA of the CDR3: TGTGCCAGCAGCCCGAGGACTAGCTCCCACGAGCAGTACTTC. Amino acids: CASSPRTSSHEQYF.